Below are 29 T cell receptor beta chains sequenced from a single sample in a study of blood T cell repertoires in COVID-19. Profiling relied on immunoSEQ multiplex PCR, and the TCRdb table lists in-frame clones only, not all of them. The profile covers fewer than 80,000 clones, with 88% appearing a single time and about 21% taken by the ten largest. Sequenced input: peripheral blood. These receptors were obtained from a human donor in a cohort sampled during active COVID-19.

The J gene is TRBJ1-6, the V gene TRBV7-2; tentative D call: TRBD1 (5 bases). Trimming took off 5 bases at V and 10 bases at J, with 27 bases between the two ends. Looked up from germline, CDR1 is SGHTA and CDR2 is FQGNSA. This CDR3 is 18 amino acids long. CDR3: CASSQNLEGRIRRSPLHF. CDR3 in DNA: TGTGCCAGCAGCCAAAATTTGGAGGGGAGAATACGGAGATCACCCCTCCACTTT.

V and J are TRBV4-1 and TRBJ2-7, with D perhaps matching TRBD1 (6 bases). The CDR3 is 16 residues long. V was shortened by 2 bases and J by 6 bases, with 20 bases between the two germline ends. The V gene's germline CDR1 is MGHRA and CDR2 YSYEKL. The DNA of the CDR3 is TGCGCCAGCAGCCAATCCACCGGGACAACTTGGGGCGAGCAGTACTTC. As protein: CASSQSTGTTWGEQYF.

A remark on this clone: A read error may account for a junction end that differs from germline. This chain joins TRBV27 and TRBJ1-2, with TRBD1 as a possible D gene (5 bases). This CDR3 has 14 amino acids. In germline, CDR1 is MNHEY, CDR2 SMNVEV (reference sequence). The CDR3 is CASSFGGGNNGYTF. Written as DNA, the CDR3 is TGTGCCAGCAGCTTTGGCGGGGGTAACAATGGCTACACCTTC.

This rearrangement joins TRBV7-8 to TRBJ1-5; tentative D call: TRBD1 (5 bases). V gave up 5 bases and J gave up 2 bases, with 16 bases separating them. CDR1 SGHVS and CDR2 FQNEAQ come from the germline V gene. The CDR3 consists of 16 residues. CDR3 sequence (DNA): TGTGCCAGCAGCAGACGTCAGGGATCGGGCAATCAGCCCCAGCATTTT. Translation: CASSRRQGSGNQPQHF.

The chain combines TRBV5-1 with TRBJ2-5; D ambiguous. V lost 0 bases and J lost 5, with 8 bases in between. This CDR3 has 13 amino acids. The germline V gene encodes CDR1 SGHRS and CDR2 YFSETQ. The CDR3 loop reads CASSLAFRETQYF. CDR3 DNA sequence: TGCGCCAGCAGCTTGGCCTTCAGGGAGACCCAGTACTTC.

CDR3 coding DNA: TGCGCCAGCAGCCAAGGGGGTAGCGGGAGAGGGTACGAGCAGTACTTC. Translation gives CASSQGGSGRGYEQYF. The J gene is TRBJ2-7, the V gene TRBV4-1; 9 bases fit TRBD2. V trimming: 1 base; J trimming: 4 bases; junction bases outside the gene matches: 8. The CDR3 contains 16 residues. Looked up from germline, CDR1 is MGHRA and CDR2 is YSYEKL.

As DNA, the CDR3 is TGTGCCAGCAGCAGACCACAGGGCCCAGCTTTCTTT. Its translation: CASSRPQGPAFF. The chain recombines TRBV7-9 with TRBJ1-1; D may be TRBD1 (6 bases). CDR3 size: 12 residues. Germline V CDR1 and CDR2: SEHNR, FQNEAQ (reference sequence). Deletions cut 5 bases from V and 10 bases from J, with 14 bases between.

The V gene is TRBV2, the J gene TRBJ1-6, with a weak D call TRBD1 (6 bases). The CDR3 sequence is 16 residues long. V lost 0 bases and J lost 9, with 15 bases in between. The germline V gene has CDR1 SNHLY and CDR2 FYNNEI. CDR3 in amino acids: CASSEARYRVRSPLHF. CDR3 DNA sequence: TGTGCCAGCAGTGAAGCGCGATACAGGGTTCGTTCACCCCTCCACTTT.

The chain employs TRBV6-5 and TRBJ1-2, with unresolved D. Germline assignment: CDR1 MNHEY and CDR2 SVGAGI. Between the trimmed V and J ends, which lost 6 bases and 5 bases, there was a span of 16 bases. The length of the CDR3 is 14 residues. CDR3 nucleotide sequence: TGTGCCAGCAGCGCCCAGACGGAGGTTTATGGCTACACCTTC. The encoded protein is CASSAQTEVYGYTF.

The CDR3 DNA sequence: TGTGCCAGCAGCTTGTTTAGTCGAGAGCAGTTCTTC. Protein: CASSLFSREQFF. The V gene is TRBV12-3 or TRBV12-4, the J gene TRBJ2-1; D is ambiguous. Trimming took 6 bases from V and 10 from J, leaving 13 bases between them. The CDR3 totals 12 residues.

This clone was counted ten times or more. The CDR3 DNA reads as TGTGCCAGGACCTCCGAGACAGGGAACACCGGGGAGCTGTTTTTT. It yields the protein CARTSETGNTGELFF. The chain couples TRBV7-2 to TRBJ2-2; TRBD1 might be the D (6 bases). The CDR3 length is 15 residues. Trimming cost V 9 bases and J 1 base, with 15 bases left between them. Germline loops: CDR1 SGHTA, CDR2 FQGNSA. The variable domain in full, with the rest retrieved from reference TRBV7-2 and TRBJ2-2, is GAGVSQSPSNKVTEKGKDVELRCDPISGHTALYWYRQSLGQGLEFLIYFQGNSAPDKSGLPSDRFSAERTGGSVSTLTIQRTQQEDSAVYLCARTSETGNTGELFFGEGSRLTVL.

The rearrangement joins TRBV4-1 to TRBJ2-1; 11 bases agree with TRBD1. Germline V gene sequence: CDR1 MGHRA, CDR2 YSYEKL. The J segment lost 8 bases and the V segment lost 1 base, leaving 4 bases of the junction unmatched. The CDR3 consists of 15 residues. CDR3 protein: CASSQGTGGPHEQFF. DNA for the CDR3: TGCGCCAGCAGCCAAGGGACAGGGGGCCCGCATGAGCAGTTCTTC.

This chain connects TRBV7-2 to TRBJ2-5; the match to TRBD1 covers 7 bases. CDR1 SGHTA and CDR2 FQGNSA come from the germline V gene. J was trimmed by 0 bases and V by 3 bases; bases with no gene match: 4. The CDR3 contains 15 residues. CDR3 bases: TGTGCCAGCAGCTTTTGGGGACAGCACCAAGAGACCCAGTACTTC. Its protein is CASSFWGQHQETQYF.

The CDR3 spells CASSLRPGGEQYF. The CDR3 DNA reads as TGTGCCAGCAGTTTAAGACCCGGGGGGGAGCAGTACTTC. This chain links TRBV28 with TRBJ2-7; 7 nucleotides line up with TRBD2. V was clipped by 2 bases and J by 7 bases; unmatched bases: 5. CDR1 is MDHEN, CDR2 SYDVKM, per germline. The length of the CDR3 is 13 residues.

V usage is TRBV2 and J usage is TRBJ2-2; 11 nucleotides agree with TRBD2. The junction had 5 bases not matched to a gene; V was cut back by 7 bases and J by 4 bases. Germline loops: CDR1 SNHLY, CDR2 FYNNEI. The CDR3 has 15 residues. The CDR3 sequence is CASIAGGQPTGELFF. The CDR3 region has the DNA TGTGCCAGCATAGCGGGGGGGCAACCCACCGGGGAGCTGTTTTTT.

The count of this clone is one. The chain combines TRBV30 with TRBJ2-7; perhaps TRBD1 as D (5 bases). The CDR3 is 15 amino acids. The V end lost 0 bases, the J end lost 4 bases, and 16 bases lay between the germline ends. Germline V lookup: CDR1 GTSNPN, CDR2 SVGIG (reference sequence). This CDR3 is CAWSVPGRARYEQYF. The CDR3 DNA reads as TGTGCCTGGAGTGTACCCGGCAGGGCTAGATACGAGCAGTACTTC.

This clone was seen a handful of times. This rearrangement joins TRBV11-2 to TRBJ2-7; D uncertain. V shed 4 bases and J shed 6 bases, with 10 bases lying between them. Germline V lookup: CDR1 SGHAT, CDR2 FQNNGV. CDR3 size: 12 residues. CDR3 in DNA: TGTGCCAGCAGCTCTAGGTTTCCCGAGCAGTACTTC. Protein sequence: CASSSRFPEQYF.

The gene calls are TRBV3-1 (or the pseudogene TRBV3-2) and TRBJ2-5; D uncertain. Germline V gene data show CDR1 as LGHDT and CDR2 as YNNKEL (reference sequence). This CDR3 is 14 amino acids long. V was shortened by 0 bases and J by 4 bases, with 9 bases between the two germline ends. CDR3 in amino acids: CASSQEIGRETQYF. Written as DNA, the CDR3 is TGTGCCAGCAGCCAAGAGATCGGTCGAGAGACCCAGTACTTC.

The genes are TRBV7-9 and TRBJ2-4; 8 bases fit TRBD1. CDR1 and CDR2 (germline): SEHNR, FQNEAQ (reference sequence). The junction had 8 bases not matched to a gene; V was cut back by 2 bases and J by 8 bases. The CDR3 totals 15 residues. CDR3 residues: CASSLWGQAIDIQYF. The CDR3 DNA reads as TGTGCCAGCAGCTTATGGGGACAGGCAATCGACATTCAGTACTTC.

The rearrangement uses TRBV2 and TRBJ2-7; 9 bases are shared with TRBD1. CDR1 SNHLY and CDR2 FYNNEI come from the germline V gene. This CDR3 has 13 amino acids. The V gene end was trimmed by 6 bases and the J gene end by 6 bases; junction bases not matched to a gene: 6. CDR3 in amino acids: CASRTGTGSEQYF. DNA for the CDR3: TGTGCCAGCAGGACCGGGACAGGGTCCGAGCAGTACTTC.

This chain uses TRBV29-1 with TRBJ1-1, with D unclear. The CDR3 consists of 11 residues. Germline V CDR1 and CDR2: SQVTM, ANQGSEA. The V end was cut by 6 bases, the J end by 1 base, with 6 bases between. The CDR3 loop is CSVAQNTEAFF. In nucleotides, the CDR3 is TGCAGCGTGGCTCAGAACACTGAAGCTTTCTTT.

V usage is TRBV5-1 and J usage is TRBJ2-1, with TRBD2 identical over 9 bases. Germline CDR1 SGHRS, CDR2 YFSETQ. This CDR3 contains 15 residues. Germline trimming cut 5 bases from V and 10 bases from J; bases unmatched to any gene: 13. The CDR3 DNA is TGCGCCAGCAGTCCACCGTTAGCGGGAGCAAGGGAGCAGTTCTTC. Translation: CASSPPLAGAREQFF.

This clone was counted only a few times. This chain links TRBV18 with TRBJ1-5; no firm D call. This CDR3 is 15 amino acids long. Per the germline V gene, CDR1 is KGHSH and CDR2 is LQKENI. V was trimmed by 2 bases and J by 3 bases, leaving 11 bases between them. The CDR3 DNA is TGTGCCAGCTCACCATATGAGAGCAACAATCAGCCCCAGCATTTT. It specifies CASSPYESNNQPQHF.

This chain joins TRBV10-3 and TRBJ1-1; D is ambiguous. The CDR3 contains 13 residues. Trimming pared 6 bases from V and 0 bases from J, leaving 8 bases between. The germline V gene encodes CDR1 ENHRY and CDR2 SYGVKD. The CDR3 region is CAIRGPMNTEAFF. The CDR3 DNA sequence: TGTGCCATCAGGGGCCCAATGAACACTGAAGCTTTCTTT.

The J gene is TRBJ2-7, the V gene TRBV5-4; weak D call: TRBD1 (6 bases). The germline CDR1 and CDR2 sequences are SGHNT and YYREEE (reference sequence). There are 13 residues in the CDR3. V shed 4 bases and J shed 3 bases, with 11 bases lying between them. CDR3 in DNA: TGTGCCAGCAGCCTGCAGGGGAACTACGAGCAGTACTTC. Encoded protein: CASSLQGNYEQYF.

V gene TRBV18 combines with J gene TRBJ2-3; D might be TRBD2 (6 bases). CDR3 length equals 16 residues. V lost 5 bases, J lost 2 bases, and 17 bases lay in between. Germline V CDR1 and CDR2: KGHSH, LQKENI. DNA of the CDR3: TGTGCCAGCTCAACGTCTACGGGGGTTCCCACAGATACGCAGTATTTT. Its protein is CASSTSTGVPTDTQYF.

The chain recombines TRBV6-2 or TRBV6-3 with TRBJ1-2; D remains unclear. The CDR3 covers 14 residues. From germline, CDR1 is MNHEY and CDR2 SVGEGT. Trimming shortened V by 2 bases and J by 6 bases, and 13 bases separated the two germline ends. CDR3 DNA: TGTGCCAGCAGTTACCGGGAGTCCTTTCATGGCTACACCTTC. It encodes CASSYRESFHGYTF.

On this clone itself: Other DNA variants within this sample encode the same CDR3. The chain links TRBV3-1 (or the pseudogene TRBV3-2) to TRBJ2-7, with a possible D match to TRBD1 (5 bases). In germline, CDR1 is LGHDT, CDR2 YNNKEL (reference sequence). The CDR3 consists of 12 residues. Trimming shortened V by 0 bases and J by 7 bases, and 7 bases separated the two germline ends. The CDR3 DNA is TGTGCCAGCAGCCAAGAAAGGGGAGAGCAGTACTTC. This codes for CASSQERGEQYF.

The CDR3 bases are TGCGCCAGCAGCTTGGCCAGTTCTAGCGGGAGCACAGATACGCAGTATTTT. Translation gives CASSLASSSGSTDTQYF. The rearrangement uses TRBV5-1 and TRBJ2-3; TRBD2 agrees at 8 bases. CDR1 and CDR2 from the germline V gene are SGHRS and YFSETQ. Germline trimming cut 0 bases from V and 0 bases from J; bases unmatched to any gene: 6. The CDR3 contains 17 residues.